One and the same sample provided the 23 T cell receptor beta chains below, sequenced in a study of blood T cells in healthy people across ages. Alongside a J-beta primer mix, a sample-barcoded 5' primer served in a second PCR lasting about 7 to 12 cycles. A single record per CDR3 protein comes from TCRdb applying MiXCR to the 5' RACE reads. The repertoire holds roughly 700,000 distinct CDR3 sequences, with 25% as singletons. This same sample was also taken into another study, of T cells of mothers and their children.

Sequencing was performed on blood. The origin of the receptors is a boy aged 10-17 years in good health.

This clonotype was counted only a few times. This chain uses TRBV29-1 with TRBJ1-1; D uncertain. The germline V gene encodes CDR1 SQVTM and CDR2 ANQGSEA. V was cut by 4 bases and J by 4 bases, with 10 bases left in between. The CDR3 length is 12 residues. CDR3 DNA: TGCAGCGTTGTCCAATGGACCACTGAAGCTTTCTTT. Translating gives CSVVQWTTEAFF.

The chain combines TRBV20-1 with TRBJ1-4; 7 positions match TRBD1. This CDR3 comprises 15 residues. V shed 0 bases, J shed 2 bases, and the junction held 3 bases outside the gene matches. The germline V gene encodes CDR1 DFQATT and CDR2 SNEGSKA (reference sequence). The CDR3 nucleotides read TGCAGTGCTAGAGAGACAGGGCGCACTAATGAAAAACTGTTTTTT. Protein product: CSARETGRTNEKLFF.

This sequence joins TRBV7-3 and TRBJ2-4; a possible D gene is TRBD2 (5 bases). V gave up 5 bases and J gave up 8 bases, with 10 bases separating them. The length of the CDR3 is 12 residues. Per the germline V gene, CDR1 is SGHTA and CDR2 is FQGTGA. CDR3 nucleotide sequence: TGTGCCAGCAGCCCAGGAGGAGACATTCAGTACTTC. Translated: CASSPGGDIQYF.

This clonotype has a handful of counts. The chain links TRBV29-1 to TRBJ2-5; TRBD1 agrees at 10 bases. Unmatched junction bases numbered 8, after V lost 5 bases and J lost 5 bases. CDR3 length: 14 amino acids. Germline lookup yields CDR1 SQVTM and CDR2 ANQGSEA. CDR3 sequence: CSVQGQGFLETQYF. CDR3 nucleotides: TGCAGCGTTCAGGGACAGGGGTTTTTGGAGACCCAGTACTTC.

The chain combines TRBV20-1 with TRBJ2-2; 7 bases are shared with TRBD2. Germline V gives CDR1 DFQATT, CDR2 SNEGSKA (reference sequence). V lost 4 bases to trimming and J lost 1 base; unmatched junction nucleotides: 3. The CDR3 consists of 14 residues. CDR3 region: CSAIIAGNTGELFF. For the CDR3, the DNA is TGCAGTGCTATAATAGCGGGGAACACCGGGGAGCTGTTTTTT.

The chain recombines TRBV12-3 or TRBV12-4 with TRBJ2-5; no firm D call. Matching the DNA end better, TRBJ2-7 makes the J call doubtful. This CDR3 is built from 15 residues. The CDR3 bases are TGTGCCAGCAGTTTTGAGACGCTACTCTCCTACGAGCAGTACTTC. This sequence encodes CASSFETLLSYEQYF.

This clonotype appeared a few times. The V gene is TRBV7-8, the J gene TRBJ2-5, with TRBD1 as a possible D gene (6 bases). V was cut by 3 bases and J by 5 bases, with 13 bases left in between. The CDR3 loop spans 14 amino acids. Germline V gene data show CDR1 as SGHVS and CDR2 as FQNEAQ. The CDR3 DNA reads TGTGCCAGCAGCTTGCCGCTGAGGGGGGAGACCCAGTACTTC. Its protein is CASSLPLRGETQYF. Looking up the rest from reference TRBV7-8 and TRBJ2-5 gives the full variable domain: GAGVSQSPRYKVAKRGQDVALRCDPISGHVSLFWYQQALGQGPEFLTYFQNEAQLDKSGLPSDRFFAERPEGSVSTLKIQRTQQEDSAVYLCASSLPLRGETQYFGPGTRLLVL.

The CDR3 DNA reads TGCAGTGCTAGATCTCTGGGGGAGACCCAGTACTTC. Translated, it gives CSARSLGETQYF. The chain carries TRBV20-1 and TRBJ2-5, with no clear D. The CDR3 sequence is 12 residues long. The V gene's germline CDR1 is DFQATT and CDR2 SNEGSKA (reference sequence). The V end was cut by 2 bases, the J end by 5 bases, with 9 bases between.

The rearrangement joins TRBV6-1 to TRBJ2-5, with 9 bases fitting TRBD1. With the DNA end fitting TRBJ2-7 better, the J assignment may be wrong. Germline loops: CDR1 MNHNS, CDR2 SASEGT. The CDR3 is 15 residues long. CDR3 DNA: TGTGCCAGCAGTGCGGGACAGGGTGTATCCTACGAGCAGTACTTC. Translation: CASSAGQGVSYEQYF.

This clonotype was seen only a few times. The rearrangement links TRBV4-1 to TRBJ2-3; 8 nucleotides line up with TRBD2. V was clipped by 0 bases and J by 3 bases; unmatched bases: 11. The CDR3 length is 18 residues. The germline gives CDR1 MGHRA, CDR2 YSYEKL. The CDR3, as DNA: TGCGCCAGCAGCCAAGATTTCCGGGAGGGGGGGCTTACAGATACGCAGTATTTT. It translates to CASSQDFREGGLTDTQYF.

The chain has TRBV29-1 and TRBJ2-7; either TRBD1 or TRBD2 may fit D (5 bases each). Trimming removed 1 base at V and 4 bases at J, with 23 bases between. Germline CDR1 and CDR2: SQVTM and ANQGSEA. This CDR3 has 17 amino acids. In DNA form, the CDR3 reads TGCAGCGTTGAAGGCTGGGGTCGGGGCCCCGGAGGTTACGAGCAGTACTTC. It yields the protein CSVEGWGRGPGGYEQYF.

The chain has TRBV6-2 or TRBV6-3 and TRBJ2-4; D remains ambiguous. CDR3 size: 12 residues. Trimming shortened V by 2 bases and J by 8 bases, and 7 bases separated the two germline ends. Germline V gene sequence: CDR1 MNHEY, CDR2 SVGEGT. The DNA of the CDR3 is TGTGCCAGCAGTTACGGGTTGGACATTCAGTACTTC. Translating gives CASSYGLDIQYF.

The chain uses TRBV11-2 and TRBJ2-5; the match to TRBD2 covers 11 bases. The DNA matches TRBJ2-7 better at its end, which makes the J call doubtful. The CDR3 sequence is 13 residues long. CDR1 and CDR2 from the germline V gene are SGHAT and FQNNGV. CDR3 region: CASTGTSGVEQYF. The CDR3 nucleotides read TGTGCCAGCACGGGGACTAGCGGAGTCGAGCAGTACTTC.

This clonotype was observed at least ten times. The CDR3 DNA reads as TGCAGTGCTTCCCGGGACAGGGGTTACGAGCAGTACTTC. Its translation: CSASRDRGYEQYF. This chain uses TRBV20-1 with TRBJ2-7, with 10 bases that match TRBD1. CDR3 length equals 13 residues. Germline CDR1 is DFQATT and CDR2 is SNEGSKA (reference sequence). After removal of 5 bases from V and 4 bases from J, the junction contained 5 bases not matched to a gene.

CDR3 sequence: CASRGTSGTPFGAGEQFF. As DNA, the CDR3 is TGTGCCAGCAGGGGGACTAGCGGGACCCCCTTTGGGGCGGGTGAGCAGTTCTTC. V and J are TRBV28 and TRBJ2-7; 13 nucleotides line up with TRBD2. The J call may be in error: the DNA end matches TRBJ2-1 better. Germline CDR1 and CDR2: MDHEN and SYDVKM. The CDR3 has 18 amino acids.

The sample holds a few counts of this clonotype. The rearrangement joins TRBV29-1 to TRBJ1-2, with D unclear. Trimming cost V 5 bases and J 4 bases, with 14 bases left between them. Looked up from germline, CDR1 is SQVTM and CDR2 is ANQGSEA. This CDR3 spans 13 amino acids. The CDR3 protein is CSVPAADLYGYTF. Here the CDR3 DNA reads TGCAGCGTTCCAGCGGCGGATCTCTATGGCTACACCTTC.

This clonotype was detected only a few times. The chain uses TRBV7-8 and TRBJ1-2; perhaps TRBD1 as D (6 bases). Deletions cut 0 bases from V and 2 bases from J, with 7 bases between. Germline V lookup: CDR1 SGHVS, CDR2 FQNEAQ. CDR3 length: 14 residues. CDR3 in amino acids: CASSLATGNYGYTF. CDR3 sequence (DNA): TGTGCCAGCAGCTTAGCCACAGGGAACTATGGCTACACCTTC.

The V gene is TRBV29-1, the J gene TRBJ1-2, with 7 nucleotides matching TRBD1. The J segment lost 0 bases and the V segment lost 7 bases, leaving 2 bases of the junction unmatched. The CDR3 is made up of 12 amino acids. In germline, CDR1 is SQVTM, CDR2 ANQGSEA. For the CDR3, the DNA is TGCAGCGCCGGACAGGCTAACTATGGCTACACCTTC. It is translated as CSAGQANYGYTF.

The rearrangement joins TRBV29-1 to TRBJ1-2, with D hard to call. CDR3 length: 16 amino acids. Germline-derived CDR1 and CDR2 are SQVTM and ANQGSEA. Trimming shortened V by 0 bases and J by 0 bases, and 14 bases separated the two germline ends. CDR3 in amino acids: CSVEDLRSFANYGYTF. CDR3 coding DNA: TGCAGCGTTGAAGACCTCAGATCTTTTGCTAACTATGGCTACACCTTC.

The chain recombines TRBV7-9 with TRBJ2-5, with 12 bases that match TRBD2. J lost 1 base, V lost 5 bases, and 5 bases had no gene match. The CDR3 consists of 16 residues. The germline gives CDR1 SEHNR, CDR2 FQNEAQ (reference sequence). CDR3 loop: CASSPSGGALQETQYF. The DNA for the CDR3 is TGTGCCAGCAGCCCTAGCGGGGGGGCACTCCAAGAGACCCAGTACTTC.

The sample holds a few counts of this clonotype. V and J are TRBV20-1 and TRBJ1-2; D not certain. Trimming took off 1 base at V and 4 bases at J, with 13 bases between the two ends. Germline V CDR1 and CDR2: DFQATT, SNEGSKA (reference sequence). The CDR3 totals 14 residues. The CDR3 region has the DNA TGCAGTGCTAGAGGAGACGGGTCCCTCTATGGCTACACCTTC. It is translated as CSARGDGSLYGYTF.

This clonotype has a handful of counts. The rearrangement joins TRBV19 to TRBJ2-2; D gene unclear. The CDR3 runs 15 residues. Germline assignment: CDR1 LNHDA and CDR2 SQIVND (reference sequence). V was pared by 7 bases and J by 0 bases, with 12 bases between. The DNA of the CDR3 is TGTGCCAGTATAAGGAGCGACGCGAACACCGGGGAGCTGTTTTTT. Translated, it gives CASIRSDANTGELFF.

The chain has TRBV7-2 and TRBJ1-2, with D perhaps TRBD1 (6 bases). There are 16 residues in the CDR3. Germline values: CDR1 SGHTA, CDR2 FQGNSA. V lost 7 bases, J lost 8 bases, and 26 bases lay in between. The CDR3 DNA sequence: TGTGCCAGCATTATATTTCCAGGGGACCGGGGCGACGGCTACACCTTC. Translated: CASIIFPGDRGDGYTF.